This T cell receptor (beta chain) was sequenced in a study of vaccination and CD4 T cells after COVID-19. Study summary: Convalescent patients had positive nasal swab PCR results for SARS-CoV-2. Disease was mild in about nine and severe in one. The study collected post-vaccine samples a median roughly 75 days after dose two, with a range of 14 to 241.

Sequencing of the DNA from cultured CD4+ T cells was carried out with the Oncomine TCR Beta short-read assay. A single record per CDR3 protein comes from TCRdb applying MiXCR to the PCR reads. The sample comprises approximately 15,000 distinct CDR3 sequences, 60% to 65% of which are singletons, and about 11% rests with the top ten. Treatment given: roughly ten-day PBMC culture with coronavirus spike peptide pools or control peptides (ViraFEST assay). Before TCRs were sequenced, ViraFEST expanded antigen-specific T cells with peptide pools. Germline V CDR1 and CDR2: DFQATT, SNEGSKA (reference sequence). The CDR3 contains 14 residues. V lost 2 bases to trimming and J lost 3 bases; unmatched junction nucleotides: 5. This clonotype occurred a few times. Its antigen is not identified.

The receptor was derived from a human donor who had recovered from COVID-19. The chain is built from TRBV20-1 and TRBJ1-2, with 8 bases identical to TRBD1. The specimen sequenced was CD4+ T cells from blood, cultured in vitro. The DNA for the CDR3 is TGCAGTGCTAGACCGAGACAGGGGCACTATGGCTACACCTTC. Its protein is CSARPRQGHYGYTF.